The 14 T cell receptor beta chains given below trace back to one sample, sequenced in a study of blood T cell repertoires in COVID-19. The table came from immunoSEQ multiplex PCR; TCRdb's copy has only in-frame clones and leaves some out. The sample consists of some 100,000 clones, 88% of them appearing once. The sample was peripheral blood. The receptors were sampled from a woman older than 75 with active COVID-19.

Written as DNA, the CDR3 is TGCGCCAGCAGCTATGGACGCGGGGGAGGGAACACTGAAGCTTTCTTT. This gives the protein CASSYGRGGGNTEAFF. V and J are TRBV5-1 and TRBJ1-1, with a weak D call TRBD1 (5 bases). Trimming took 3 bases from V and 1 from J, leaving 16 bases between them. The length of the CDR3 is 16 residues. In germline, CDR1 is SGHRS, CDR2 YFSETQ.

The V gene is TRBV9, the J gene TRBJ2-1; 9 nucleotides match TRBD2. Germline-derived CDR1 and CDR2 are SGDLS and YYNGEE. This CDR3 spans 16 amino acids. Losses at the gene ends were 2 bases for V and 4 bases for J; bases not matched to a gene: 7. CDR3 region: CASSVGAGGRYNEQFF. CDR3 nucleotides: TGTGCCAGCAGCGTCGGAGCGGGAGGTCGTTACAATGAGCAGTTCTTC.

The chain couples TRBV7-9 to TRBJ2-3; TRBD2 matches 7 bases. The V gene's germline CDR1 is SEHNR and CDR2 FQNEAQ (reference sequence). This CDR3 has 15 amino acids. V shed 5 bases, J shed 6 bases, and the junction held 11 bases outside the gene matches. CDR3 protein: CASSMYRSSGDTQYF. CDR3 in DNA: TGTGCCAGCAGCATGTACAGGAGTAGCGGGGATACGCAGTATTTT.

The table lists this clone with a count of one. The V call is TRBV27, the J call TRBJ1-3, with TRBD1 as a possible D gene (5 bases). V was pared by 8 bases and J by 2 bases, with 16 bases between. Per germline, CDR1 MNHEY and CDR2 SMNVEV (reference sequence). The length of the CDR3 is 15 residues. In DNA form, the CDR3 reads TGTGCCAGCGCATGGGGGGGAGGCGCTGGAAACACCATATATTTT. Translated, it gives CASAWGGGAGNTIYF.

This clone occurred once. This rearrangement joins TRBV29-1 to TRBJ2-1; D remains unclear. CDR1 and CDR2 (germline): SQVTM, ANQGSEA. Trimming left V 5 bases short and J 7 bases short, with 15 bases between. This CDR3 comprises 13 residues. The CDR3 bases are TGCAGCGTTAGCCCCAGACTGTTAAATGAGCAGTTCTTC. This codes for CSVSPRLLNEQFF.

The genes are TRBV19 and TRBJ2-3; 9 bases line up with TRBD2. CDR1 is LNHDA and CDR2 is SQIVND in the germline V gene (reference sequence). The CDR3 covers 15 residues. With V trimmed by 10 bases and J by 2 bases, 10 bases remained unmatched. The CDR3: CATRRLAGNTDTQYF. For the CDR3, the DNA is TGTGCCACCAGAAGGCTAGCGGGAAACACAGATACGCAGTATTTT.

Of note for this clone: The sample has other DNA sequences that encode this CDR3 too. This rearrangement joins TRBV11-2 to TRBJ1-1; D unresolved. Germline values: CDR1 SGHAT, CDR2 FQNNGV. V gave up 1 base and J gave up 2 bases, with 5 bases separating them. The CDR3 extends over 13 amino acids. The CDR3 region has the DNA TGTGCCAGCAGCTTAGGACAAAACACTGAAGCTTTCTTT. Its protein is CASSLGQNTEAFF.

The CDR3 coding sequence is TGTGCCAGCAGCTTCCGTACCTACGAGCAGTACTTC. It codes for CASSFRTYEQYF. The V call is TRBV12-3 or TRBV12-4, the J call TRBJ2-7; D not certain. The CDR3 is 12 amino acids. The V and J ends lost 6 bases and 2 bases respectively, with 8 bases between them.

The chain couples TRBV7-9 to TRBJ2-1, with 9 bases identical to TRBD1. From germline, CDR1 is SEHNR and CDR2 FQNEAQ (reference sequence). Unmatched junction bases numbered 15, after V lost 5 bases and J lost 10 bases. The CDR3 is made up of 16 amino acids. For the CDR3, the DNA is TGTGCCAGCAGCCCCCCCCGGGACAGGGAGTGGCGGGAGCAGTTCTTC. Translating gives CASSPPRDREWREQFF.

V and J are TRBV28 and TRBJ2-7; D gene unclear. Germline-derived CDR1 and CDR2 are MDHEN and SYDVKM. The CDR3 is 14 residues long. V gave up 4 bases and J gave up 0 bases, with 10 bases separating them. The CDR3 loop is CASSSRVASYEQYF. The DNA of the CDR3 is TGTGCCAGCAGTTCCCGGGTAGCCTCCTACGAGCAGTACTTC.

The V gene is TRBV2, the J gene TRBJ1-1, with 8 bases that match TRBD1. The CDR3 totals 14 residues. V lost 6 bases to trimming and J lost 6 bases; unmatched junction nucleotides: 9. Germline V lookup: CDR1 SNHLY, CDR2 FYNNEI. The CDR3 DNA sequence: TGTGCCAGCAGCGGACAGGGAAAGGGCTCTGAAGCTTTCTTT. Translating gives CASSGQGKGSEAFF.

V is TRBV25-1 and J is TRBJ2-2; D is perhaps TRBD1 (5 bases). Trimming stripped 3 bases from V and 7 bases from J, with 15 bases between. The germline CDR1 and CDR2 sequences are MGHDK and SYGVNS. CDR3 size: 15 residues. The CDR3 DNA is TGTGCCAGCAGTGATCCCTCCCTAGGGGACGGGGAGCTGTTTTTT. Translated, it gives CASSDPSLGDGELFF. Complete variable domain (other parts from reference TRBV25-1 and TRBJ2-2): EADIYQTPRYLVIGTGKKITLECSQTMGHDKMYWYQQDPGMELHLIHYSYGVNSTEKGDLSSESTVSRIRTEHFPLTLESARPSHTSQYLCASSDPSLGDGELFFGEGSRLTVL.

The CDR3 here is CASRGGLAVYEQYF. DNA of the CDR3: TGTGCCAGCAGGGGGGGACTAGCGGTCTACGAGCAGTACTTC. The J gene is TRBJ2-7, the V gene TRBV2, with 11 positions matching TRBD2. Germline CDR1 reads SNHLY; CDR2 reads FYNNEI. V lost 6 bases, J lost 3 bases, and 4 bases stayed unmatched. CDR3 length: 14 amino acids.

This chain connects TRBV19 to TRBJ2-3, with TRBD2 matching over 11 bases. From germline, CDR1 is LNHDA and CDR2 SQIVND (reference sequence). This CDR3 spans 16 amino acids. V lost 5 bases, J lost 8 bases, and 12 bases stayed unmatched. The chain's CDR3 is CASSSGTSGGRGTQYF. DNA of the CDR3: TGTGCCAGTAGTTCCGGGACTAGCGGAGGGCGGGGTACGCAGTATTTT.